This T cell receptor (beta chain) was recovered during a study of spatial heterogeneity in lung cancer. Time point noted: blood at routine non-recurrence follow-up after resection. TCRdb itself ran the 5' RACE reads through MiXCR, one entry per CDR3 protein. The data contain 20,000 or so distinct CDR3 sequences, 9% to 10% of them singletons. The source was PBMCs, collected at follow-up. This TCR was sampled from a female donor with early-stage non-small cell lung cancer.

CDR3 region: CASSRRAGGLGETQYF. CDR3 in DNA: TGCGCCAGCAGCCGCCGAGCGGGGGGGCTTGGAGAGACCCAGTACTTC. The V call is TRBV4-3, the J call TRBJ2-5; 10 positions agree with TRBD2. Germline V CDR1 and CDR2: LGHNA, YSLEER. The J segment lost 4 bases and the V segment lost 4 bases, leaving 9 bases of the junction unmatched. This CDR3 region has 16 residues.